This T cell receptor (beta chain) was identified during a study of blood T cell repertoires in COVID-19. Germline lookup yields CDR1 LNHDA and CDR2 SQIVND (reference sequence). The CDR3 length is 15 residues. The V gene end was trimmed by 7 bases and the J gene end by 3 bases; junction bases not matched to a gene: 8. Clones were read by immunoSEQ multiplex PCR, and TCRdb kept only the in-frame ones, dropping some. Among 100,000 to 150,000 clones listed, around 82% were seen once. V is TRBV19 and J is TRBJ2-5; 10 bases match TRBD1. Sequencing input: peripheral blood. This receptor was identified in a young woman who had recovered from COVID-19. The CDR3 DNA reads TGTGCCAGTAAAGGGGGTGGGACAGGGGAAGAGACCCAGTACTTC. Translation: CASKGGGTGEETQYF.